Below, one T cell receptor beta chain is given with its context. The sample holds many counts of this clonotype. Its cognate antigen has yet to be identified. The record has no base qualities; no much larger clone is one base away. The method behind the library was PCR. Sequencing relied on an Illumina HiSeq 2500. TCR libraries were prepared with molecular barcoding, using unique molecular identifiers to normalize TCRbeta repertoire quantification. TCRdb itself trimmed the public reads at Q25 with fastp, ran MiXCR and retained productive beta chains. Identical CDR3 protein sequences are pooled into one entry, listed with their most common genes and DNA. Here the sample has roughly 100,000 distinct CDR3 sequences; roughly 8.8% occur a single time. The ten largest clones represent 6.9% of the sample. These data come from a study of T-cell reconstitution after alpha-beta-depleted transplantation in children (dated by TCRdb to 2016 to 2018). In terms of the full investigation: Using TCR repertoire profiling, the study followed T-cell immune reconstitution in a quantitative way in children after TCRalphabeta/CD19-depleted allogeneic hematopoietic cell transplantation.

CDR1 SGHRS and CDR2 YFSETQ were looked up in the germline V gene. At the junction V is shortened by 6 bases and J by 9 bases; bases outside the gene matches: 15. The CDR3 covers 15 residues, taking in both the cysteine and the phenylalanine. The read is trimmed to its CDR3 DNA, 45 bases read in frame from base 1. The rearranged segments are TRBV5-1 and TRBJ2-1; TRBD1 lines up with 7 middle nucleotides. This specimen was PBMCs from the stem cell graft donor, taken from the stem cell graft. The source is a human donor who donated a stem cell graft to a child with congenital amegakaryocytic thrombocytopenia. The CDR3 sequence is CASTRDRASIAEQFF. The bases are TGCGCCAGCACCAGAGACAGGGCCTCAATAGCTGAGCAGTTCTTC.